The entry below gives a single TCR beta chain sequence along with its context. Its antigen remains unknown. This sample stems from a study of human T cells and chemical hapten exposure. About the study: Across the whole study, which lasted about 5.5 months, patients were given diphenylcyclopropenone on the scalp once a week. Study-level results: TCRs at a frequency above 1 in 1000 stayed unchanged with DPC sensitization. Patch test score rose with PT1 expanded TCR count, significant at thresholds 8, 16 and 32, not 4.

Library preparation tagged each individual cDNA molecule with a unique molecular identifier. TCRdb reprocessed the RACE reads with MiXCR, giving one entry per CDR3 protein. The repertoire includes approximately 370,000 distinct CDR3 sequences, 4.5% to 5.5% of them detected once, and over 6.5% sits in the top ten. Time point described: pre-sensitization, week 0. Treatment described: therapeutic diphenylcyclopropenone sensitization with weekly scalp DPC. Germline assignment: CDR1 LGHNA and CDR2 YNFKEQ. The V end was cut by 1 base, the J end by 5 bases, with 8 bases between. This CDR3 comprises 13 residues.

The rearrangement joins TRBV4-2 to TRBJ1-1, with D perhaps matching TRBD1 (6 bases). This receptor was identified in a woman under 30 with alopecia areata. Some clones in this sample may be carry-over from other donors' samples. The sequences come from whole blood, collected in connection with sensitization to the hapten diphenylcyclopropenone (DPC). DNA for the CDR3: TGTGCCAGCAGCCAAGTGCAGGGGACTGAAGCTTTCTTT. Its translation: CASSQVQGTEAFF.